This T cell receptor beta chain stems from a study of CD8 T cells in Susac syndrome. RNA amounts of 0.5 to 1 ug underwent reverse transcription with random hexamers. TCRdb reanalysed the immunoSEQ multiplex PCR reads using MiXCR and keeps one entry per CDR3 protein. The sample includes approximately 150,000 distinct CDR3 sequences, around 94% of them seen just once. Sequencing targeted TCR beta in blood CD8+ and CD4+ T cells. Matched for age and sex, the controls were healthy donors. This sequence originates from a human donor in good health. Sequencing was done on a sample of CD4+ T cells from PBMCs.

The DNA for the CDR3 is TGTGCCAGCGGGGACAGAGCCTACGAGCAGTACTTC. It specifies CASGDRAYEQYF. This chain links TRBV28 with TRBJ2-7, with 7 positions matching TRBD1. This CDR3 is built from 12 residues. Germline-derived CDR1 and CDR2 are MDHEN and SYDVKM. The V and J ends lost 8 bases and 2 bases, in that order; junction bases with no gene match: 3.